The present TCR beta chain was sequenced within a study of T cells after yellow fever vaccination. In the study overall: Fractions of limited cellularity were prepared by means of SMART-Seq v4 Ultra Low Input.

For TCR, cDNA came from 5'RACE template switching, which added a universal primer site and UMIs. TCRdb fed the 5' RACE reads into MiXCR, producing one record per CDR3 protein. The data contain roughly 400,000 distinct CDR3 sequences, around 20% of them singletons. To note about this clonotype: A much larger clone differs from this one at a single base, so this may be a read error.

J lost 0 bases, V lost 3 bases, and 2 bases had no gene match. CDR1 MGHRA and CDR2 YSYEKL come from the germline V gene. This CDR3 has 15 amino acids. The input for sequencing was PBMCs, taken before the yellow fever booster vaccination. The chain recombines TRBV4-1 with TRBJ1-1, with 9 bases identical to TRBD1. The TCR sequence derives from a man younger than 35 who received the YFV17D yellow fever vaccine. Here the CDR3 DNA reads TGCGCCAGCAGCCAGGGACAGGGAATGAACACTGAAGCTTTCTTT. It is translated as CASSQGQGMNTEAFF.